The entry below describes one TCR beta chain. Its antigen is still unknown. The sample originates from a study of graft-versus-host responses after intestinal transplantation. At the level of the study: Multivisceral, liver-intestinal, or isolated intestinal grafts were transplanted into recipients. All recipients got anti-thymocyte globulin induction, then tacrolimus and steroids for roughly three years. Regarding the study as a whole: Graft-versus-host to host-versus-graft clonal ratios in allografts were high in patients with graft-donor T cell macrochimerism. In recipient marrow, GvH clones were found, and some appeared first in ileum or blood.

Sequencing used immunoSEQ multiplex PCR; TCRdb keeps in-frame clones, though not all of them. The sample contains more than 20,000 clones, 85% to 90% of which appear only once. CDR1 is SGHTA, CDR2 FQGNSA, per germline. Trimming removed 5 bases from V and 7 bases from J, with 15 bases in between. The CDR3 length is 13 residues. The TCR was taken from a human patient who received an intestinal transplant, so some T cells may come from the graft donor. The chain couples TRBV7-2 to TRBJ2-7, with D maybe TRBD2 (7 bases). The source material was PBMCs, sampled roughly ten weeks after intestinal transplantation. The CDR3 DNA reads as TGTGCCAGCAGCAGAGGGGGGGCAGGGGAGCAGTACTTC. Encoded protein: CASSRGGAGEQYF.